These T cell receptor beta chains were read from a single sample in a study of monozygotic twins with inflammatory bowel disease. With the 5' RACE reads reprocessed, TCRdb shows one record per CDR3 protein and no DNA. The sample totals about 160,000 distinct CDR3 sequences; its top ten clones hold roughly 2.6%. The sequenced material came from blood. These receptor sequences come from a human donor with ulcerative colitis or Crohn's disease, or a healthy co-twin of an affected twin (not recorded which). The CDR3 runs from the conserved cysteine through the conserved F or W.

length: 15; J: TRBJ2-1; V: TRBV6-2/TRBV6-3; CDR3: CASRGRSSSYNEQFF
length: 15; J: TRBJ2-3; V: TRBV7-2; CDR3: CASSFSGGAGDTQYF
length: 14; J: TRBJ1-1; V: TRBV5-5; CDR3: CASSLGGMNTEAFF
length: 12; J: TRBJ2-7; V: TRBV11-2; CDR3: CASSSYTYEQYF
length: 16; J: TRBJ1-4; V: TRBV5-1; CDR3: CASSRQGSATNEKLFF
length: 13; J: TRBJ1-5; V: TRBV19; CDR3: CASSPDINQPQHF
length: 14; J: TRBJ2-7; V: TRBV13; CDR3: CASSLSFATYEQYF
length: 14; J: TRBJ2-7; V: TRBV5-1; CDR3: CASSLGAADYEQYF
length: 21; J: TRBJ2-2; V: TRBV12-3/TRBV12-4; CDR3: CASSLTYAISNRGVNTGELFF
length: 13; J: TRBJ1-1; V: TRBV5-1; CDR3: CASSAGVNTEAFF
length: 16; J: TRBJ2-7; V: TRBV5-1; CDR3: CASSFETSLASYEQYF
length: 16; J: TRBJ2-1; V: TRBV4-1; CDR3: CASSQESQGAYNEQFF
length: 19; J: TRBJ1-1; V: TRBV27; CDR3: CASSPGGTGRSPWGTEAFF
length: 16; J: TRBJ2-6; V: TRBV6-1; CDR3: CASSWDRDSGANVLTF
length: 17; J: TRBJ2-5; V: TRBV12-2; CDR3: CASRSAYGTSFYVGRYF
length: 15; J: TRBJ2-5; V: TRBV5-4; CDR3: CASSRDDKRGETQYF
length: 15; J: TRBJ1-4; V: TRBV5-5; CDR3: CASSLRGTFNEKLFF
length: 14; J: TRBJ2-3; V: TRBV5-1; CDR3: CASSLATSTDTQYF
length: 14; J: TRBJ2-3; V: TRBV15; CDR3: CATSIGTYTDTQYF
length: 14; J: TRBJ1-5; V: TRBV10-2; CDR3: CASRAGRIDQPQHF
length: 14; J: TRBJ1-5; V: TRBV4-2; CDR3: CASSQEASNQPQHF
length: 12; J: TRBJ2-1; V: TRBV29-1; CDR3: CSVEYRIGEQFF
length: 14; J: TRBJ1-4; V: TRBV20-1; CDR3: CSARVVTGEEKLFF
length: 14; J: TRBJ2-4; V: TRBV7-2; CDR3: CASSLAGQGNIQYF
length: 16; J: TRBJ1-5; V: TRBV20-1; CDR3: CSAREEGRLSNQPQHF
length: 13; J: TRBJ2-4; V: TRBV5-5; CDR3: CASSLGAPDIQYF
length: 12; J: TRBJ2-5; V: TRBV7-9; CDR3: CASSPHRETQYF
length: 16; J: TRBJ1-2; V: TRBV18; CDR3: CASSPSQTQGAYGYTF
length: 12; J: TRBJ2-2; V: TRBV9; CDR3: CASSFDPGELFF
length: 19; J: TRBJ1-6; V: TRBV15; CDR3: CATSRDFDRLSSYNSPLHF
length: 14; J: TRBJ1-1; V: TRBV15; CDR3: CATSRDREDTEAFF
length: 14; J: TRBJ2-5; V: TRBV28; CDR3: CASSTPGGQETQYF
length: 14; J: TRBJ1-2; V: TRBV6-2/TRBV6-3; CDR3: CASSHYDRNYGYTF
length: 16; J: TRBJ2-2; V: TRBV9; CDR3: CASSDRTGKATGELFF
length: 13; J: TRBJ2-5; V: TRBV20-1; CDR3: CSARDGASETQYF
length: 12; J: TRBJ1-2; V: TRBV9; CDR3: CASSVAGGGYTF
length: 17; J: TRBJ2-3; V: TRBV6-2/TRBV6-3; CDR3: CASSYDSSGSGTDTQYF
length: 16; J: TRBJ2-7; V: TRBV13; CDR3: CASSSIGTGQNYEQYF
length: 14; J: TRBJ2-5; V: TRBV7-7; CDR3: CASSATHLGETQYF
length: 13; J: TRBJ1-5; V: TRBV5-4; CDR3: CASSYDSGEPQHF
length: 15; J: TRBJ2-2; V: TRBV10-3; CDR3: CAIIGLAVNTGELFF
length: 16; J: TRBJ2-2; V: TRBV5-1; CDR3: CASSPKPSGRTGELFF
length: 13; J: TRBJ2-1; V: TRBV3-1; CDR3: CASSQAILNEQFF
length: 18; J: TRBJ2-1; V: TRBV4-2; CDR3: CASSQDSIRGGPGDEQFF